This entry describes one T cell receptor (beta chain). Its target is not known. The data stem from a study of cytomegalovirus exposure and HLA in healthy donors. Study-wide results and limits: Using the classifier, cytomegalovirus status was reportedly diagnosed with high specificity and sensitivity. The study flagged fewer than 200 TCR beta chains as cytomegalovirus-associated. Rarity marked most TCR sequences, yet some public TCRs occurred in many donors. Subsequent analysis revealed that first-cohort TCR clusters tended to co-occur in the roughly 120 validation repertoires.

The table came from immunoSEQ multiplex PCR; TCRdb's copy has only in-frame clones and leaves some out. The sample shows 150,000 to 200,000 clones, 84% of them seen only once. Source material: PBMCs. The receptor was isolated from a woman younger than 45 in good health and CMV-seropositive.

The DNA for the CDR3 is TGTGCCAGCAGCAAAGATATGAGGGGCAGGGGTAGGGTAGAGAATGAGCAGTTCTTC. Its translation: CASSKDMRGRGRVENEQFF. The genes are TRBV21-1 and TRBJ2-1; the table's D call, TRBD1, has no DNA check behind it. TRBV21-1 is listed as a pseudogene. The CDR3 runs 19 residues.